The 17 T cell receptor beta chains listed next were all sequenced from one sample in a study of shared clonotypes between healthy human individuals (dated by TCRdb to about 2020). CD8 naive samples consisted of CD45RO-negative cells that were positively selected for CCR7, yielding a CD45RA+CCR7+ population without TemRA cells. Receptor amplification or capture employed the immunoSEQ multiplex PCR assay. TCRdb took this table from immuneACCESS and kept in-frame rearrangements with V and J called. Such tables lack part of the clones; where checked against another copy, unresolved V genes explain under half of the gap, and the rest is unexplained. This sample is represented by about 2.1 million clones; roughly 93% of them were singletons. The ten largest clones take up about 1.6% of the sample. The sequenced sample was naive CD8+ T cells from PBMCs. The cell subset or site label, read with the paper, signifies: CD45RA+CCR7+. These TCRs come from a man younger than 35 in good health. Some clones in this sample may be carry-over from other donors' samples.

The chain has TRBV10-3 and TRBJ1-4; no firm D call. Germline V gene lookup returns CDR1 ENHRY and CDR2 SYGVKD. V was cut by 10 bases and J by 5 bases, with 17 bases left in between. There are 14 residues in the CDR3. CDR3 loop: CASRAQAGNEKLFF. The CDR3 bases are TGTGCCAGCCGGGCCCAGGCGGGGAATGAAAAACTGTTTTTT.

The CDR3, as DNA: TGTGCCAGCAGTTACCAGGGAGCCAAAAACATTCAGTACTTC. This gives the protein CASSYQGAKNIQYF. The V call is TRBV6-6, the J call TRBJ2-4; a possible D gene is TRBD1 (5 bases). The germline V gene encodes CDR1 MNHNY and CDR2 SVGAGI (reference sequence). This CDR3 contains 14 residues. V was trimmed by 2 bases and J by 0 bases, leaving 5 bases between them.

This chain connects TRBV20-1 to TRBJ2-1; D remains unclear. V lost 7 bases and J 7 bases, leaving 11 bases between the germline ends. The CDR3 consists of 11 residues. Germline assignment: CDR1 DFQATT and CDR2 SNEGSKA (reference sequence). For the CDR3, the DNA is TGCAGTGTCCCGTTAGGGAATGAGCAGTTCTTC. Amino acids: CSVPLGNEQFF.

For this clone: Other DNA sequences of this sample code for an identical CDR3. CDR3 loop: CASSLGFYEQYF. For the CDR3, the DNA is TGTGCCAGCAGCCTCGGGTTCTACGAGCAGTACTTC. The V call is TRBV14, the J call TRBJ2-7; D unclear. This CDR3 contains 12 residues. Germline V CDR1 and CDR2: SGHDN, FVKESK. V gave up 4 bases and J gave up 3 bases, with 7 bases separating them.

As concerns this clone: The same CDR3 also results from other DNA sequences found in this sample. V gene TRBV7-9 combines with J gene TRBJ1-5, with D maybe TRBD1 (5 bases). Trimming left V 1 base short and J 4 bases short, with 8 bases between. The CDR3 totals 14 residues. CDR1 is SEHNR and CDR2 is FQNEAQ in the germline V gene (reference sequence). DNA of the CDR3: TGTGCCAGCAGCTTAGGGGGGATAAATCAGCCCCAGCATTTT. This sequence encodes CASSLGGINQPQHF.

The V call is TRBV10-2, the J call TRBJ2-1, with 7 bases matching TRBD2. The CDR3 is made up of 14 amino acids. Per germline, CDR1 WSHSY and CDR2 SAAADI. The junction had 6 bases not matched to a gene; V was cut back by 4 bases and J by 6 bases. The CDR3, as DNA: TGCGCCAGCAGTGGACTAGCCGAGTCCAATGAGCAGTTCTTC. Translation: CASSGLAESNEQFF.

The rearrangement uses TRBV6-1 and TRBJ1-2; D not certain. The CDR3 length is 14 residues. V lost 2 bases and J 4 bases, leaving 11 bases between the germline ends. The germline V gene encodes CDR1 MNHNS and CDR2 SASEGT. Written as DNA, the CDR3 is TGTGCCAGCAGTGAACCCAGATACCCCTATGGCTACACCTTC. Protein: CASSEPRYPYGYTF.

This clone was recorded only once. This chain joins TRBV28 and TRBJ2-1, with 10 bases identical to TRBD1. The CDR3 has 14 residues. The germline gives CDR1 MDHEN, CDR2 SYDVKM. Trimming at V came to 7 bases and at J to 4 bases, leaving 4 bases not matched to a gene. CDR3 region: CASTPGQGYNEQFF. Here the CDR3 DNA reads TGTGCCAGCACTCCGGGACAGGGGTACAATGAGCAGTTCTTC.

This chain uses TRBV6-5 with TRBJ2-7; D is possibly TRBD1 or TRBD2 (5 bases each). The CDR3 covers 16 residues. V shed 0 bases and J shed 2 bases, with 14 bases lying between them. Germline CDR1 is MNHEY and CDR2 is SVGAGI. This CDR3 reads CASSYSYGTEAYEQYF. DNA of the CDR3: TGTGCCAGCAGTTACTCATACGGGACGGAGGCCTACGAGCAGTACTTC.

The chain is built from TRBV5-4 and TRBJ2-7, with TRBD1 matching over 7 bases. The CDR3 contains 15 residues. From germline, CDR1 is SGHNT and CDR2 YYREEE (reference sequence). V shed 4 bases and J 1 base; nucleotides not matched to a gene: 8. The CDR3 region is CASSATGVGSYEQYF. The CDR3, as DNA: TGTGCCAGCAGCGCTACAGGGGTGGGGTCCTACGAGCAGTACTTC.

The chain's CDR3 is CASSEGTGGFTEAFF. CDR3 DNA: TGTGCCAGCAGTGAGGGGACAGGGGGCTTCACTGAAGCTTTCTTT. This chain connects TRBV27 to TRBJ1-1; 12 bases match TRBD1. V lost 5 bases and J lost 4; bases outside the gene matches: 5. Germline V CDR1 and CDR2: MNHEY, SMNVEV (reference sequence). The CDR3 is made up of 15 amino acids.

The chain links TRBV4-2 to TRBJ2-1, with TRBD2 matching over 8 bases. Germline-derived CDR1 and CDR2 are LGHNA and YNFKEQ. The CDR3 spans 15 residues. V lost 8 bases and J lost 7; bases outside the gene matches: 13. The DNA for the CDR3 is TGTGCCAGCGCAATCAAGGAGCGGGAGCAGAATGAGCAGTTCTTC. Its protein product is CASAIKEREQNEQFF.

The gene calls are TRBV19 and TRBJ2-1; 10 bases map to TRBD2. Trimming removed 9 bases from V and 7 bases from J; junction bases left unmatched: 15. The germline V gene has CDR1 LNHDA and CDR2 SQIVND (reference sequence). This CDR3 comprises 16 residues. CDR3: CASIGLSGRAENEQFF. The CDR3, as DNA: TGTGCCAGCATAGGGTTGAGCGGGAGGGCCGAGAATGAGCAGTTCTTC.

Points on this clone: Other DNA sequences in the sample encode the same CDR3. This rearrangement joins TRBV6-6 to TRBJ2-7; D remains ambiguous. Trimming cost V 0 bases and J 2 bases, with 5 bases left between them. Germline CDR1 and CDR2: MNHNY and SVGAGI (reference sequence). The CDR3 length is 13 residues. CDR3 amino acids: CASSYSRAYEQYF. The DNA for the CDR3 is TGTGCCAGCAGTTACTCTAGGGCCTACGAGCAGTACTTC.

This clone has just one count. The rearrangement uses TRBV27 and TRBJ1-1; D not certain. Trimming shortened V by 2 bases and J by 2 bases, and 15 bases separated the two germline ends. This CDR3 has 16 residues. Germline V CDR1 and CDR2: MNHEY, SMNVEV (reference sequence). The CDR3 sequence: CASSLGVSGLNTEAFF. The CDR3 DNA reads TGTGCCAGCAGTTTAGGAGTGTCGGGTCTCAACACTGAAGCTTTCTTT.

This chain links TRBV6-1 with TRBJ2-2; D gene ambiguous. Trimming left V 2 bases short and J 10 bases short, with 26 bases between. The CDR3 is 18 amino acids. From germline, CDR1 is MNHNS and CDR2 SASEGT. The DNA of the CDR3 is TGTGCCAGCAGTGAATTCCTATTAAACCGGGCCCCATCTGAGGAGCTGTTTTTT. Translating gives CASSEFLLNRAPSEELFF.

V usage is TRBV30 and J usage is TRBJ2-4; 12 bases agree with TRBD2. This CDR3 has 14 residues. Germline assignment: CDR1 GTSNPN and CDR2 SVGIG (reference sequence). V trimming: 5 bases; J trimming: 3 bases; junction bases outside the gene matches: 2. The CDR3 sequence: CAWSSGRDKNIQYF. The CDR3 coding sequence is TGTGCCTGGTCTAGCGGGAGGGACAAAAACATTCAGTACTTC.